The rows below give T cell receptor beta chains drawn from one sample of a study of T cell repertoires in ileal Crohn's disease. Assay: immunoSEQ multiplex PCR; the TCRdb copy retains only in-frame clones and omits some. The sample gives under 20,000 clones, 72% of which show up once; over 3.5% is in the top ten. The sample consisted of ileal tissue. Every receptor here comes from an adult with Crohn's disease. The CDR3 runs from the conserved cysteine through the conserved F or W. Each record gives: D gene, V gene, J gene, clone size, CDR3 DNA, CDR3 protein. The D gene is left open where the match is weak. Not every row has a clone size; where given, it reads once, few, many or a size class.

>.|TRBV19|TRBJ1-1|.
TGTGCCAGTAGTCTCTCCTCAGGGCGAGCTTTCTTT
CASSLSSGRAFF
>.|TRBV15|TRBJ2-3|.
TGTGCCACCAGCAGAGCCAGTAACACAGATACGCAGTATTTT
CATSRASNTDTQYF
>.|TRBV5-4|TRBJ1-2|.
TGTGCCAGCAGCCCCAGCGGGGGGCCTAACTATGGCTACACCTTC
CASSPSGGPNYGYTF
>.|TRBV29-1|TRBJ2-1|.
TGCAGCGTTGTGTCCCCTCTTAGATACAATGAGCAGTTCTTC
CSVVSPLRYNEQFF
>.|TRBV6-1|TRBJ2-7|.
TGTGCCAGCAGTGAAGCGGGCAGGAGGTCCTACGAGCAGTACTTC
CASSEAGRRSYEQYF
>TRBD1|TRBV7-3|TRBJ2-1|.
TGTGCCAGCAGCTCTAGCTCGGGACAGGCTGAGCAGTTCTTC
CASSSSSGQAEQFF
>.|TRBV30|TRBJ1-4|.
TGTGCCTGGAGAGCAGGGCGTAATGAAAAACTGTTTTTT
CAWRAGRNEKLFF
>.|TRBV4-1|TRBJ1-2|.
TGCGCCAGCAGCCTCACACCAGGGATTAACTATGGCTACACCTTC
CASSLTPGINYGYTF
>.|TRBV10-2|TRBJ1-2|.
TGCGCCAGCAGTGAAAGGGGACTCTACACCTTC
CASSERGLYTF
>.|TRBV2|TRBJ2-4|.
TGTGCCAGCAAAGACACGGCCAAAAACATTCAGTACTTC
CASKDTAKNIQYF
>TRBD1|TRBV7-9|TRBJ1-5|.
TGTGCCAGCAGCCCCGGGACAGGGTCTAGTATGAGCAATCAGCCCCAGCATTTT
CASSPGTGSSMSNQPQHF
>.|TRBV30|TRBJ1-6|.
TGTGCCTGGAGTCCTGATAAGCAGAGGAATAATTCACCCCTCCACTTT
CAWSPDKQRNNSPLHF
>TRBD2|TRBV30|TRBJ2-1|.
TGTGCCTTACAGCTAGCGGGAGTCATCCCGAAATGGGGTGAGCAGTTCTTC
CALQLAGVIPKWGEQFF
>.|TRBV5-1|TRBJ2-3|.
TGCGCCAGCAGCTCTAACGGGGAGTCGACAGATACGCAGTATTTT
CASSSNGESTDTQYF
>TRBD1|TRBV6-6|TRBJ2-7|.
TGTGCCAGCAGCCTAACTGGGACAGGGATCTACGAGCAGTACTTC
CASSLTGTGIYEQYF
>.|TRBV5-1|TRBJ2-3|.
TGCGCCAGCGGGAGTGGGACAGATACGCAGTATTTT
CASGSGTDTQYF
>.|TRBV21-1|TRBJ1-1|medium-sized
TGTGCCAGCAGCAGAAGAGGGAATAAAAGGTGCACTGAAGCTTTCTTT
CASSRRGNKRCTEAFF
>TRBD2|TRBV4-2|TRBJ2-5|once
TGTGCCAGCAGCCAAGGACGACTAGCGGGGGGGCTTGAGACCCAGTACTTC
CASSQGRLAGGLETQYF
>TRBD1|TRBV5-1|TRBJ2-1|.
TGCGCCAGCAGCCATCAAAGGCGATCGGGACAGGGCTACAATGAGCAGTTCTTC
CASSHQRRSGQGYNEQFF
>TRBD2|TRBV4-1|TRBJ2-1|.
TGCGCCAGCAGCGCGGGACTAGCGGGGGGATGGTCCTACAATGAGCAGTTCTTC
CASSAGLAGGWSYNEQFF
>.|TRBV20-1|TRBJ1-2|.
TGCAGTGCTAGACGCGGGGGCGGCTACACCTTC
CSARRGGGYTF
>TRBD2|TRBV11-2|TRBJ2-1|.
TGTGCCAGCAGCTCGTATATCTTAGCGGGAGGGCGGGATGAGCAGTTCTTC
CASSSYILAGGRDEQFF
>.|TRBV7-2|TRBJ2-7|.
TGTGCCAGCAGCCGTACGGTTCTCTCCTACGAGCAGTACTTC
CASSRTVLSYEQYF
>.|TRBV29-1|TRBJ2-3|.
TGCAGCGGGGGCGGGATGGCAGATACGCAGTATTTT
CSGGGMADTQYF